This T cell receptor beta chain was sequenced for a study of blood T cell repertoires in COVID-19. Participant reports of clinical history set cohort assignment. Cohort 3 recovered donors had two negative PCRs, clearance, or symptom resolution. Profiling relied on immunoSEQ multiplex PCR, and the TCRdb table lists in-frame clones only, not all of them. The table has fewer than 350,000 clones, approximately 88% seen once. The CDR3 has 15 amino acids. V gave up 8 bases and J gave up 4 bases; unmatched junction bases: 9. Germline V gene sequence: CDR1 SGHRS, CDR2 YFSETQ. Sequencing was carried out using PBMCs or T cells enriched from blood (not recorded which). This sequence was found in a man in his 60s who had recovered from COVID-19. The chain joins TRBV5-1 to TRBJ2-2; 9 bases line up with TRBD1. The CDR3 protein is CASIPQGAVTGELFF. CDR3 sequence (DNA): TGCGCCAGTATACCACAGGGGGCGGTCACCGGGGAGCTGTTTTTT.